This passage covers 31 T cell receptor beta chains from one sample sequenced in a study of blood T cell repertoires in COVID-19. Profiled with immunoSEQ multiplex PCR; TCRdb holds only in-frame clones, not every one. This sample has 200,000 to 300,000 clones; over 80% occur once, and the top ten carry 27%. Sample: peripheral blood. Receptors originate from a man aged 40-50 years with acute or convalescent COVID-19.

This sequence joins TRBV29-1 and TRBJ1-2; TRBD1 matches at 9 bases. V lost 7 bases to trimming and J lost 8 bases; unmatched junction nucleotides: 8. The germline gives CDR1 SQVTM, CDR2 ANQGSEA. CDR3 size: 12 residues. The CDR3 here is CSAGGQGRGYTF. For the CDR3, the DNA is TGCAGCGCTGGGGGACAGGGACGCGGCTACACCTTC. Using reference TRBV29-1 and TRBJ1-2 for the parts outside the CDR3, the full variable domain is SAVISQKPSRDICQRGTSLTIQCQVDSQVTMMFWYRQQPGQSLTLIATANQGSEATYESGFVIDKFPISRPNLTFSTLTVSNMSPEDSSIYLCSAGGQGRGYTFGSGTRLTVV.

CDR3 nucleotides: TGTGCCAGCAGCCTGCTGTCGGGATCGAGTGAAAAACTGTTTTTT. It specifies CASSLLSGSSEKLFF. The chain has TRBV7-9 and TRBJ1-4; D gene uncertain. The CDR3 totals 15 residues. V was pared by 5 bases and J by 7 bases, with 17 bases between. Germline V gene lookup returns CDR1 SEHNR and CDR2 FQNEAQ (reference sequence).

The chain links TRBV5-1 to TRBJ1-2; 9 positions agree with TRBD1. CDR1 and CDR2 (germline): SGHRS, YFSETQ. The V gene end was trimmed by 4 bases and the J gene end by 8 bases; junction bases not matched to a gene: 3. The CDR3 is made up of 12 amino acids. The CDR3 DNA reads as TGCGCCAGCAGCCGGGACAGGGAAGGCTACACCTTC. The encoded protein is CASSRDREGYTF. Together with reference TRBV5-1 and TRBJ1-2, the CDR3 gives the full variable domain: KAGVTQTPRYLIKTRGQQVTLSCSPISGHRSVSWYQQTPGQGLQFLFEYFSETQRNKGNFPGRFSGRQFSNSRSEMNVSTLELGDSALYLCASSRDREGYTFGSGTRLTVV.

The CDR3 region is CASSLQGNTEAFF. Written as DNA, the CDR3 is TGCGCCAGCAGTCTACAGGGGAACACTGAAGCTTTCTTT. The chain uses TRBV10-1 and TRBJ1-1, with a possible D match to TRBD1 (6 bases). Germline V gene data show CDR1 as WNHNN and CDR2 as SYGVQD (reference sequence). Trimming shortened V by 5 bases and J by 1 base, and 8 bases separated the two germline ends. The CDR3 runs to 13 residues.

This chain uses TRBV7-8 with TRBJ2-7; D uncertain. The CDR3 has 14 residues. V was cut by 5 bases and J by 2 bases, with 13 bases left in between. The germline CDR1 and CDR2 sequences are SGHVS and FQNEAQ. The CDR3 here is CASSPRFPTYEQYF. CDR3 nucleotide sequence: TGTGCCAGCAGCCCCAGGTTCCCGACCTACGAGCAGTACTTC.

This chain connects TRBV25-1 to TRBJ2-7; 13 nucleotides agree with TRBD2. This CDR3 spans 12 amino acids. Germline CDR1 MGHDK, CDR2 SYGVNS. V dropped 10 bases and J dropped 7; count of bases not matched to a gene: 4. The CDR3 DNA sequence: TGTGCCACGGGACTAGCGGGGTTTGAGCAGTACTTC. Translating gives CATGLAGFEQYF.

The J gene is TRBJ2-4, the V gene TRBV6-2 or TRBV6-3, with D possibly being TRBD2 (5 bases). Germline V gives CDR1 MNHEY, CDR2 SVGEGT. The V end lost 0 bases, the J end lost 8 bases, and 14 bases lay between the germline ends. This CDR3 contains 15 residues. Here the CDR3 DNA reads TGTGCCAGCAGTTACTCGAGACGGCAGGAGGACATTCAGTACTTC. Protein sequence: CASSYSRRQEDIQYF.

This clone has a single count. The chain couples TRBV19 to TRBJ1-5; D possibly corresponds to TRBD1 (6 bases). Germline V lookup: CDR1 LNHDA, CDR2 SQIVND (reference sequence). V was shortened by 6 bases and J by 5 bases, with 20 bases between the two germline ends. There are 16 residues in the CDR3. The CDR3 nucleotides are TGTGCCAGTAGCTCGGTGGGGGCAGGACTCCATCAGCCCCAGCATTTT. The encoded protein is CASSSVGAGLHQPQHF.

This CDR3 reads CAIRSLAGVTSGELFF. CDR3 bases: TGTGCCATCAGATCCCTAGCGGGAGTAACGTCGGGGGAGCTGTTTTTT. The chain recombines TRBV10-3 with TRBJ2-2; 10 nucleotides match TRBD2. CDR3 length: 16 residues. In germline, CDR1 is ENHRY, CDR2 SYGVKD. Trimming took 6 bases from V and 8 from J; bases not matched to a gene: 12.

The chain couples TRBV12-3 or TRBV12-4 to TRBJ2-5; D is perhaps TRBD1 (5 bases). The CDR3 covers 13 residues. The V end lost 6 bases, the J end lost 4 bases, and 12 bases lay between the germline ends. The CDR3 nucleotides are TGTGCCAGCAGCAATTTGGACACAGAGACCCAGTACTTC. Translated, it gives CASSNLDTETQYF.

The chain recombines TRBV20-1 with TRBJ1-4; TRBD1 is a possible D gene (5 bases). With 5 bases removed from V and 7 bases from J, the gap between germline ends came to 8 bases. This CDR3 has 11 residues. Germline V gene lookup returns CDR1 DFQATT and CDR2 SNEGSKA (reference sequence). The CDR3: CSARRAEKLFF. CDR3 coding DNA: TGCAGTGCTCGCAGGGCTGAAAAACTGTTTTTT.

The rearrangement uses TRBV2 and TRBJ1-4, with 7 bases lining up with TRBD1. CDR1 is SNHLY, CDR2 FYNNEI, per germline. After removal of 6 bases from V and 0 bases from J, the junction contained 4 bases not matched to a gene. The CDR3 spans 15 residues. In DNA, the CDR3 is TGTGCCAGCAGCGGGGACAGACCAACTAATGAAAAACTGTTTTTT. This sequence encodes CASSGDRPTNEKLFF.

The CDR3 nucleotides read TGTGCCACCACACCGACAGCTAGCACAGATACGCAGTATTTT. This sequence encodes CATTPTASTDTQYF. This chain uses TRBV19 with TRBJ2-3, with D tentatively TRBD1 (5 bases). Germline V gene lookup returns CDR1 LNHDA and CDR2 SQIVND (reference sequence). The CDR3 length is 14 residues. Trimming took 10 bases from V and 0 from J, leaving 14 bases between them. Full variable domain (missing parts from reference TRBV19 and TRBJ2-3): DGGITQSPKYLFRKEGQNVTLSCEQNLNHDAMYWYRQDPGQGLRLIYYSQIVNDFQKGDIAEGYSVSREKKESFPLTVTSAQKNPTAFYLCATTPTASTDTQYFGPGTRLTVL.

The genes are TRBV14 and TRBJ2-7, with D maybe TRBD1 (5 bases). The germline CDR1 and CDR2 sequences are SGHDN and FVKESK. Trimming cost V 4 bases and J 2 bases, with 9 bases left between them. The CDR3 totals 13 residues. In DNA form, the CDR3 reads TGTGCCAGCAGCCGGCAGGGAACCTACGAGCAGTACTTC. Protein: CASSRQGTYEQYF.

This clone was counted a few times. The chain has TRBV14 and TRBJ1-2; D gene uncertain. Trimming cost V 0 bases and J 5 bases, with 10 bases left between them. The V gene's germline CDR1 is SGHDN and CDR2 FVKESK. The CDR3 runs to 14 residues. This CDR3 reads CASSQDRIFYGYTF. In DNA, the CDR3 is TGTGCCAGCAGCCAAGACAGAATCTTTTATGGCTACACCTTC.

The chain recombines TRBV11-3 with TRBJ2-2; TRBD2 matches at 8 bases. There are 16 residues in the CDR3. Germline CDR1 reads SGHNT; CDR2 reads YENEEA. After removal of 1 base from V and 1 base from J, the junction contained 2 bases not matched to a gene. CDR3 residues: CASSLVSGENTGELFF. The DNA for the CDR3 is TGTGCCAGCAGCTTAGTTAGCGGGGAGAACACCGGGGAGCTGTTTTTT.

The gene calls are TRBV19 and TRBJ2-1; 12 bases map to TRBD2. This CDR3 contains 17 residues. The germline gives CDR1 LNHDA, CDR2 SQIVND (reference sequence). After removal of 4 bases from V and 0 bases from J, the junction contained 4 bases not matched to a gene. DNA for the CDR3: TGTGCCAGTAGTAGTGGACTAGCGGGAAACTCCTACAATGAGCAGTTCTTC. Amino acid sequence: CASSSGLAGNSYNEQFF.

This clone was counted once. The chain carries TRBV7-6 and TRBJ2-3; 9 bases map to TRBD1. V lost 4 bases, J lost 4 bases, and 6 bases stayed unmatched. The CDR3 consists of 15 residues. From germline, CDR1 is SGHVS and CDR2 FNYEAQ. The CDR3 nucleotides read TGTGCCAGCAGCTCTCGGACAGGGGTGGCAGATACGCAGTATTTT. Translated, it gives CASSSRTGVADTQYF.

CDR3 loop: CASSQISGGSYEQYF. The CDR3, as DNA: TGCGCCAGCAGCCAAATCTCGGGAGGGTCGTACGAGCAGTACTTC. The rearrangement uses TRBV4-1 and TRBJ2-7, with 8 bases identical to TRBD2. The length of the CDR3 is 15 residues. From germline, CDR1 is MGHRA and CDR2 YSYEKL. V trimming: 2 bases; J trimming: 4 bases; junction bases outside the gene matches: 7.

This rearrangement joins TRBV27 to TRBJ1-5; D gene uncertain. The germline gives CDR1 MNHEY, CDR2 SMNVEV (reference sequence). Between the trimmed V and J ends, which lost 7 bases and 2 bases, there was a span of 6 bases. The CDR3 loop spans 12 amino acids. CDR3 protein: CASKQGNQPQHF. The CDR3 region has the DNA TGTGCCAGCAAGCAGGGCAATCAGCCCCAGCATTTT.

The chain employs TRBV7-2 and TRBJ2-7; a possible D gene is TRBD2 (6 bases). The CDR3 has 14 residues. CDR1 is SGHTA, CDR2 FQGNSA, per germline. Trimming stripped 2 bases from V and 3 bases from J, with 11 bases between. The CDR3 DNA reads TGTGCCAGCAGCTTAACCCCCGGGGGCTACGAGCAGTACTTC. Its protein is CASSLTPGGYEQYF.

This chain joins TRBV19 and TRBJ2-7; D is possibly TRBD2 (7 bases). V was cut by 8 bases and J by 5 bases, with 19 bases left in between. The CDR3 extends over 14 amino acids. Looked up from germline, CDR1 is LNHDA and CDR2 is SQIVND (reference sequence). This CDR3 is CASGQGRESHEQYF. CDR3 in DNA: TGTGCCAGTGGCCAGGGGCGGGAGTCTCACGAGCAGTACTTC.

The count of this clone is one. V usage is TRBV24-1 and J usage is TRBJ1-2; 8 bases align to TRBD1. The germline V gene has CDR1 KGHDR and CDR2 SFDVKD. This CDR3 region has 16 residues. V shed 2 bases and J 10 bases; nucleotides not matched to a gene: 14. The CDR3 reads CATSDSDGTGSTTYTF. CDR3 bases: TGTGCCACCAGTGATTCAGACGGGACAGGCTCTACTACCTACACCTTC.

Details on this clone: Within the sample, other DNA sequences also encode this same CDR3. The chain couples TRBV5-1 to TRBJ1-1, with 9 bases fitting TRBD1. This CDR3 region has 14 residues. The ends lost 3 bases at V and 4 bases at J; junction bases unmatched: 4. The V gene's germline CDR1 is SGHRS and CDR2 YFSETQ. CDR3 coding DNA: TGCGCCAGCAGCTCGGGACAGGGTGGCACTGAAGCTTTCTTT. Amino acid sequence: CASSSGQGGTEAFF.

The chain employs TRBV6-4 and TRBJ2-2; 12 bases align to TRBD2. Germline CDR1 is MRHNA and CDR2 is SNTAGT. The CDR3 spans 15 residues. V dropped 4 bases and J dropped 7; count of bases not matched to a gene: 4. For the CDR3, the DNA is TGTGCCAGCAGTGTACTAGCGGGAGGTTTCGGGGAGCTGTTTTTT. It is translated as CASSVLAGGFGELFF.

The chain has TRBV18 and TRBJ1-1; 8 nucleotides align to TRBD1. CDR1 is KGHSH, CDR2 LQKENI, per germline. The CDR3 sequence is 15 residues long. V dropped 5 bases and J dropped 1; count of bases not matched to a gene: 6. CDR3 sequence reads: CASSRDGTGNTEAFF. CDR3 DNA: TGTGCCAGCTCAAGAGACGGGACAGGGAACACTGAAGCTTTCTTT. The full variable domain, its missing parts supplied by reference TRBV18 and TRBJ1-1, is NAGVMQNPRHLVRRRGQEARLRCSPMKGHSHVYWYRQLPEEGLKFMVYLQKENIIDESGMPKERFSAEFPKEGPSILRIQQVVRGDSAAYFCASSRDGTGNTEAFFGQGTRLTVV.

This sequence joins TRBV19 and TRBJ1-2, with a tentative D call TRBD1 (5 bases). In germline, CDR1 is LNHDA, CDR2 SQIVND (reference sequence). V dropped 5 bases and J dropped 0 bases, with 10 bases sitting between them. There are 14 residues in the CDR3. The chain's CDR3 is CASSPQGSNYGYTF. CDR3 bases: TGTGCCAGTAGTCCCCAGGGATCTAACTATGGCTACACCTTC.

This clone was counted once. The chain carries TRBV14 and TRBJ2-3; D gene uncertain. The CDR3 extends over 13 amino acids. Between the trimmed V and J ends, which lost 1 base and 1 base, there was a span of 3 bases. Germline-derived CDR1 and CDR2 are SGHDN and FVKESK. The chain's CDR3 is CASSQAGTDTQYF. In DNA form, the CDR3 reads TGTGCCAGCAGCCAAGCGGGCACAGATACGCAGTATTTT.

The gene calls are TRBV3-1 (or the pseudogene TRBV3-2) and TRBJ1-2; 8 positions match TRBD1. Germline assignment: CDR1 LGHDT and CDR2 YNNKEL (reference sequence). Unmatched junction bases numbered 9, after V lost 1 base and J lost 8 bases. The CDR3 length is 15 residues. DNA for the CDR3: TGTGCCAGCAGCCAAGGGTCGCAGGGGGCCGGAGGCTACACCTTC. This sequence encodes CASSQGSQGAGGYTF.

The chain carries TRBV29-1 and TRBJ2-3, with D possibly TRBD2 on 5 matching bases. V gave up 7 bases and J gave up 5 bases, with 16 bases separating them. This CDR3 has 13 residues. From germline, CDR1 is SQVTM and CDR2 ANQGSEA. CDR3 in amino acids: CSANLGAVDTQYF. In nucleotides, the CDR3 is TGCAGCGCCAACTTGGGAGCGGTAGATACGCAGTATTTT.

This chain links TRBV5-6 with TRBJ1-5; a possible D gene is TRBD1 (5 bases). Germline lookup yields CDR1 SGHDT and CDR2 YYEEEE. V was clipped by 4 bases and J by 3 bases, with 14 bases between them. This CDR3 has 15 amino acids. The CDR3 sequence is CASSAGLTTNQPQHF. The CDR3 coding sequence is TGTGCCAGCAGCGCGGGACTGACAACCAATCAGCCCCAGCATTTT. Filled out from reference TRBV5-6 and TRBJ1-5, the complete variable domain reads DAGVTQSPTHLIKTRGQQVTLRCSPKSGHDTVSWYQQALGQGPQFIFQYYEEEERQRGNFPDRFSGHQFPNYSSELNVNALLLGDSALYLCASSAGLTTNQPQHFGDGTRLSIL.